Listed here are 9 T cell receptor beta chains from one sample, sequenced in a study of T cells in Graves' hyperthyroidism and ophthalmopathy. There were TCR beta CDR3 regions amplified from RNA transcripts. HTBI primers were employed in a first-round RT-PCR of the TCR CDR3. TCRdb re-called the multiplex PCR reads through MiXCR, storing one row per CDR3 protein. This table has about 59,000 distinct CDR3 sequences, under 70% appearing once. Sequenced: blood. These receptors were taken from a woman aged 55-75 years with Graves' ophthalmopathy.

This clonotype was seen repeatedly, ten times or more. The chain couples TRBV6-6 to TRBJ2-3; tentatively, D is TRBD1 (5 bases). Germline V CDR1 and CDR2: MNHNY, SVGAGI (reference sequence). The CDR3 is made up of 16 amino acids. The V end was cut by 2 bases, the J end by 0 bases, with 12 bases between. CDR3 DNA sequence: TGTGCCAGCAGTTACCAAATCAGGGCTAGCACAGATACGCAGTATTTT. It encodes CASSYQIRASTDTQYF.

The chain employs TRBV27 and TRBJ2-1, with 7 bases lining up with TRBD2. Germline CDR1 is MNHEY and CDR2 is SMNVEV (reference sequence). The V gene end was trimmed by 3 bases and the J gene end by 0 bases; junction bases not matched to a gene: 11. The CDR3 is 18 residues long. The CDR3 DNA reads as TGTGCCAGCAGTTTGATCTCTAGCGGTCCTAGCTCCTACAATGAGCAGTTCTTC. It is translated as CASSLISSGPSSYNEQFF.

This clonotype was recorded many times. This rearrangement joins TRBV30 to TRBJ1-3; D unclear. Germline V gene lookup returns CDR1 GTSNPN and CDR2 SVGIG (reference sequence). V dropped 0 bases and J dropped 0 bases, with 9 bases sitting between them. The CDR3 is 15 residues long. The CDR3 nucleotides are TGTGCCTGGAGTGTTGGAAGGTTCTCTGGAAACACCATATATTTT. Protein sequence: CAWSVGRFSGNTIYF. The full variable domain, completed using reference TRBV30 and TRBJ1-3, is SQTIHQWPATLVQPVGSPLSLECTVEGTSNPNLYWYRQAAGRGLQLLFYSVGIGQISSEVPQNLSASRPQDRQFILSSKKLLLSDSGFYLCAWSVGRFSGNTIYFGEGSWLTVV.

The V call is TRBV7-6, the J call TRBJ1-4, with D perhaps TRBD1 (5 bases). This CDR3 comprises 15 residues. The V and J ends lost 5 bases and 2 bases respectively, with 12 bases between them. Germline-derived CDR1 and CDR2 are SGHVS and FNYEAQ. CDR3 nucleotide sequence: TGTGCCAGCAGCCGGGTGGGGCCCACTAATGAAAAACTGTTTTTT. Residues: CASSRVGPTNEKLFF.

The chain couples TRBV4-1 to TRBJ2-7; D is ambiguous. The CDR3 consists of 9 residues. Trimming took off 4 bases at V and 6 bases at J, with 1 base between the two ends. Germline lookup yields CDR1 MGHRA and CDR2 YSYEKL. CDR3 region: CASSPEQYF. Here the CDR3 DNA reads TGCGCCAGCAGCCCCGAGCAGTACTTC.

The sample holds one count of this clonotype. The chain combines TRBV29-1 with TRBJ2-1, with a possible D match to TRBD2 (7 bases). Germline CDR1 reads SQVTM; CDR2 reads ANQGSEA. This CDR3 comprises 17 residues. CDR3 region: CAAGAQAGTGGYNEQFF. CDR3 sequence (DNA): TGCGCCGCAGGGGCCCAGGCAGGTACGGGAGGATACAATGAGCAGTTCTTC.

The table lists this clonotype with a count of one. The chain has TRBV6-1 and TRBJ1-5, with 10 bases aligning to TRBD1. The CDR3 totals 18 residues. V lost 1 base to trimming and J lost 2 bases; unmatched junction nucleotides: 8. Looked up from germline, CDR1 is MNHNS and CDR2 is SASEGT. CDR3 amino acids: CASSEGTGGYSGNQPQHF. The CDR3 nucleotides are TGTGCCAGCAGTGAAGGGACAGGGGGGTATAGCGGCAATCAGCCCCAGCATTTT.

V gene TRBV20-1 combines with J gene TRBJ2-1; 13 bases are a match to TRBD2. Germline loops: CDR1 DFQATT, CDR2 SNEGSKA (reference sequence). V lost 3 bases to trimming and J lost 10 bases; unmatched junction nucleotides: 0. This CDR3 has 12 residues. CDR3 DNA sequence: TGCAGTGCTAGGACTAGCGGGAGGGAGCAGTTCTTC. It is translated as CSARTSGREQFF.

The chain employs TRBV3-1 and TRBJ1-5; D ambiguous. The CDR3 is made up of 12 amino acids. V was cut by 5 bases and J by 11 bases, with 13 bases left in between. Germline CDR1 and CDR2: LGHDT and YNNKEL (reference sequence). The chain's CDR3 is CASSYHPRAQHF. Written as DNA, the CDR3 is TGTGCCAGCAGCTACCACCCACGAGCCCAGCATTTT. The full variable domain, its missing parts supplied by reference TRBV3-1 and TRBJ1-5, is DTAVSQTPKYLVTQMGNDKSIKCEQNLGHDTMYWYKQDSKKFLKIMFSYNNKELIINETVPNRFSPKSPDKAHLNLHINSLELGDSAVYFCASSYHPRAQHFGDGTRLSIL.